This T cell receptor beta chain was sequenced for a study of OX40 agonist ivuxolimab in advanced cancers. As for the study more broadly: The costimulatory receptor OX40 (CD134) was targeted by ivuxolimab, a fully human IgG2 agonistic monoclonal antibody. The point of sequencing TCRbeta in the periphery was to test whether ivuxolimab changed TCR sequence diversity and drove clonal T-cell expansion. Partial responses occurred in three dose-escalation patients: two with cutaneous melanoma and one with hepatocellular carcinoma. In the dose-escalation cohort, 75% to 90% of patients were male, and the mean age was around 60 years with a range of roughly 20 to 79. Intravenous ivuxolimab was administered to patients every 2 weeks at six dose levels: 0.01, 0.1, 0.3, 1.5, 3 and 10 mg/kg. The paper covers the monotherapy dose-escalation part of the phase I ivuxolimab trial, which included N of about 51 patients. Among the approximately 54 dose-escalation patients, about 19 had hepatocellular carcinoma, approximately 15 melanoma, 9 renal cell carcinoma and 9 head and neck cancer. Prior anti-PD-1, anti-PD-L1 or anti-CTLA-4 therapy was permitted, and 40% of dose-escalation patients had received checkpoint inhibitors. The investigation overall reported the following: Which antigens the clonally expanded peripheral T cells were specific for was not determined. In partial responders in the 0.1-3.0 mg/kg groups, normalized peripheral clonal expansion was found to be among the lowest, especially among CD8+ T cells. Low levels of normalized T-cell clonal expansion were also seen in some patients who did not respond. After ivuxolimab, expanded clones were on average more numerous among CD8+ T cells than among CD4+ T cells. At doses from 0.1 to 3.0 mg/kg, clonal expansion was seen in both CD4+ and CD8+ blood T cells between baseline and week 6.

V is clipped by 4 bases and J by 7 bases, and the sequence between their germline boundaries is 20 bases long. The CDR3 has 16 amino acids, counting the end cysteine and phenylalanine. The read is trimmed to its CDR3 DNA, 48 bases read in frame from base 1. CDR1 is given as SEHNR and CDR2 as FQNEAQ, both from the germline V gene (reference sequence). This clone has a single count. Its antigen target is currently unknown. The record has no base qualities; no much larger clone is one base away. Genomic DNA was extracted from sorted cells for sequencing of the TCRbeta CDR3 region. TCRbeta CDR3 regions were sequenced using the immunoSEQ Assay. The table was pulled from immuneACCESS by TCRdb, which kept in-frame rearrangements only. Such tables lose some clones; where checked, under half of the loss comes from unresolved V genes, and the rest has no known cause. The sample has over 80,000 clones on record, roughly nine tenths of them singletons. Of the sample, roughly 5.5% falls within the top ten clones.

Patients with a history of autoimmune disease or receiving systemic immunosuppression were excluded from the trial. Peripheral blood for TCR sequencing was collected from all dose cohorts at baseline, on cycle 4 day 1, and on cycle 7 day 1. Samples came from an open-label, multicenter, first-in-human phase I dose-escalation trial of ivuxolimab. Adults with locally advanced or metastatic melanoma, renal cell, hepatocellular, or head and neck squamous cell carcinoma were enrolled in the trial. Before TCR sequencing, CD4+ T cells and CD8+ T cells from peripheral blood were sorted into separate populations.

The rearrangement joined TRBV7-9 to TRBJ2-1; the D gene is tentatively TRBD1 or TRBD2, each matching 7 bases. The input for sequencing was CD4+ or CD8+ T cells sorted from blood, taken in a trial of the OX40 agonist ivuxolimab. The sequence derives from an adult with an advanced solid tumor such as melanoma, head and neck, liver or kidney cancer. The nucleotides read TGTGCCAGCAGCTCCTTACAGGGGAGGGGAACTAATGAGCAGTTCTTC. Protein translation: CASSSLQGRGTNEQFF.